This T cell receptor (beta chain) was documented in a study of shared clonotypes between healthy human individuals. Study-wide context: Aged between 18 and 49, the donors were two women and three men. Study observations and caveats: Blood was the only sampled material, and tissue repertoires likely differ.

Regarding this clone: Its target is unknown.

From germline, CDR1 is GTSNPN and CDR2 SVGIG (reference sequence). V lost 3 bases to trimming and J lost 5 bases, with 8 bases between them. This CDR3 is built from 13 residues. The protocol was immunoSEQ multiplex PCR, while the TCRdb copy is restricted to in-frame clones and leaves out a portion. The sample lists 470,000 or so clones, approximately 80% occurring once. The chain has TRBV30 and TRBJ1-6; D ambiguous. This clonotype originated in a woman aged 40-49 years in good health. Some clones in this sample may be carry-over from other donors' samples. Source material: PBMCs. The CDR3 is CAWSGVNNSPLHF. The CDR3, as DNA: TGTGCCTGGAGCGGGGTGAATAATTCACCCCTCCACTTT.